What follows are 25 T cell receptor beta chains derived from one specimen sequenced in a study of blood T cells in healthy people across ages. Primed by a sample-barcoded 5' primer and a J-beta primer mix, a second PCR proceeded for 7 to 11 cycles. TCRdb independently ran MiXCR on the 5' RACE reads; one entry per CDR3 protein. The sample records about 680,000 distinct CDR3 sequences, 45% to 50% being singletons. What was sequenced was blood. All receptors derive from a woman aged 55-70 years in good health.

This clonotype showed up just a few times. V and J are TRBV7-2 and TRBJ1-2; D gene ambiguous. V was clipped by 7 bases and J by 8 bases, with 17 bases between them. Germline assignment: CDR1 SGHTA and CDR2 FQGNSA. The CDR3 covers 13 residues. The CDR3 loop reads CASTPVEGLGYTF. CDR3 DNA sequence: TGTGCCAGCACCCCGGTGGAGGGCCTAGGCTACACCTTC.

This clonotype was observed once. The chain combines TRBV4-3 with TRBJ2-7; no firm D call. The V end lost 1 base, the J end lost 0 bases, and 10 bases lay between the germline ends. Germline V gives CDR1 LGHNA, CDR2 YSLEER. The CDR3 runs to 15 residues. In DNA form, the CDR3 reads TGCGCCAGCAGCCAAGGCCCTCTATCCTCCTACGAGCAGTACTTC. It translates to CASSQGPLSSYEQYF.

This chain joins TRBV20-1 and TRBJ1-2; the D is unclear. This CDR3 is 12 amino acids long. The germline V and J ends were trimmed by 6 bases and 6 bases, with 14 bases remaining between them. Germline lookup yields CDR1 DFQATT and CDR2 SNEGSKA (reference sequence). The chain's CDR3 is CSAVRAADGYTF. In DNA form, the CDR3 reads TGCAGTGCCGTTCGGGCCGCGGATGGCTACACCTTC.

The genes are TRBV3-1 and TRBJ2-7; D not resolved. The DNA end lines up better with TRBJ2-5; the J call may be wrong. The CDR3 length is 14 residues. CDR1 is LGHDT, CDR2 YNNKEL, per germline (reference sequence). The CDR3 here is CASSTLRFPETQYF. The CDR3 DNA reads TGTGCCAGCAGCACTCTACGGTTTCCAGAGACCCAGTACTTC.

Worth noting for this clonotype: A much larger clone lies one base from this, so it may be a read error. V and J are TRBV7-2 and TRBJ2-1; TRBD2 might be the D (5 bases). Germline CDR1 reads SGHTA; CDR2 reads FQGNSA. Trimming pared 4 bases from V and 5 bases from J, leaving 15 bases between. The CDR3 has 15 residues. The CDR3 reads CASSWRGSRNNEQFF. For the CDR3, the DNA is TGTGCCAGCAGCTGGCGTGGGAGCCGTAACAATGAGCAGTTCTTC.

This chain joins TRBV20-1 and TRBJ2-3; 11 positions agree with TRBD2. The CDR3 extends over 15 amino acids. The trim removed 5 bases at V and 5 bases at J, leaving 9 bases unmatched. CDR1 is DFQATT, CDR2 SNEGSKA, per germline (reference sequence). The CDR3 protein is CSAVPGTSGRDTQYF. CDR3 bases: TGCAGTGCTGTCCCCGGGACTAGCGGAAGAGATACGCAGTATTTT.

The chain couples TRBV20-1 to TRBJ2-1; TRBD2 matches at 7 bases. The tail of the sequence fits TRBJ2-7 better, so the J call may be wrong. Germline V lookup: CDR1 DFQATT, CDR2 SNEGSKA (reference sequence). This CDR3 is built from 14 residues. Here the CDR3 DNA reads TGCAGTGCTCAATGGCGGGGGTTGGGAAATGAGCAGTACTTC. This gives the protein CSAQWRGLGNEQYF.

This sequence joins TRBV30 and TRBJ1-4, with D perhaps matching TRBD1 (5 bases). CDR1 is GTSNPN, CDR2 SVGIG, per germline (reference sequence). V was pared by 3 bases and J by 7 bases, with 18 bases between. The CDR3 totals 15 residues. CDR3 amino acids: CAWSPMKDMIEKLFF. CDR3 bases: TGTGCCTGGAGCCCCATGAAGGACATGATTGAAAAACTGTTTTTT. Using reference TRBV30 and TRBJ1-4 for the parts outside the CDR3, the full variable domain is SQTIHQWPATLVQPVGSPLSLECTVEGTSNPNLYWYRQAAGRGLQLLFYSVGIGQISSEVPQNLSASRPQDRQFILSSKKLLLSDSGFYLCAWSPMKDMIEKLFFGSGTQLSVL.

This clonotype was recorded a few times. V and J are TRBV24-1 and TRBJ2-7; the match to TRBD1 covers 7 bases. The germline V gene encodes CDR1 KGHDR and CDR2 SFDVKD. The length of the CDR3 is 13 residues. After removal of 5 bases from V and 8 bases from J, the junction contained 8 bases not matched to a gene. CDR3 protein: CATSVGQTTQQYF. CDR3 nucleotide sequence: TGTGCCACCAGTGTGGGACAGACTACGCAGCAGTACTTC.

This chain connects TRBV10-3 to TRBJ1-2, with D possibly matching TRBD1 (5 bases). This CDR3 has 13 amino acids. Between the trimmed V and J ends, which lost 6 bases and 2 bases, there was a span of 10 bases. Per the germline V gene, CDR1 is ENHRY and CDR2 is SYGVKD. The CDR3 region is CAISDSPNYGYTF. The CDR3, as DNA: TGTGCCATCAGCGACAGTCCCAACTATGGCTACACCTTC.

This CDR3 reads CASSPGRNLNYGYTF. The CDR3 DNA reads as TGTGCCAGCAGCCCCGGACGGAACCTTAACTATGGCTACACCTTC. This chain connects TRBV7-6 to TRBJ1-2; D is uncertain. Germline V gene lookup returns CDR1 SGHVS and CDR2 FNYEAQ. V lost 5 bases and J 1 base, leaving 14 bases between the germline ends. The CDR3 has 15 residues.

This clonotype was seen only once. Compared with germline, one end of the junction differs, possibly owing to a read error. The chain has TRBV7-9 and TRBJ2-7; D not certain. The CDR3 contains 13 residues. CDR1 is SEHNR, CDR2 FQNEAQ, per germline (reference sequence). The CDR3 spells CAGSPLASYEQYF. The CDR3 region has the DNA TGTGCCGGCAGCCCCCTCGCTTCCTACGAGCAGTACTTC.

This clonotype was counted a few times. The rearrangement joins TRBV29-1 to TRBJ2-4; D is unresolved. CDR1 is SQVTM and CDR2 is ANQGSEA in the germline V gene. The CDR3 has 15 residues. Between the trimmed V and J ends, which lost 8 bases and 0 bases, there was a span of 17 bases. The CDR3 DNA is TGCAGCATACTCGTATCACTGTTAGCCAAAAACATTCAGTACTTC. It yields the protein CSILVSLLAKNIQYF.

Concerning this clonotype: A clone one base away is much larger, so this may be a read error. V and J are TRBV3-1 and TRBJ2-1; TRBD2 might be the D (6 bases). Judging by the DNA end, TRBJ2-7 fits better; the J call may be wrong. Germline CDR1 reads LGHDT; CDR2 reads YNNKEL (reference sequence). This CDR3 comprises 14 residues. The CDR3 DNA sequence: TGTGCCAACAGCCAACGGGGGAGGACCAATGAGCAGTACTTC. This gives the protein CANSQRGRTNEQYF.

The V call is TRBV12-3 or TRBV12-4, the J call TRBJ2-6, with D perhaps TRBD1 or TRBD2 (5 bases each). The ends were cut back, 5 bases at V and 3 bases at J, with 20 bases in the middle. CDR3 length: 18 amino acids. DNA of the CDR3: TGTGCCAGCAGTACTAGGACTCAGAGGGGTTTTGGGGCCAACGTCCTGACTTTC. This codes for CASSTRTQRGFGANVLTF.

This clonotype was detected only once. The chain employs TRBV7-2 and TRBJ2-5; D is perhaps TRBD1 or TRBD2 (7 bases each). There are 18 residues in the CDR3. Trimming stripped 4 bases from V and 11 bases from J, with 32 bases between. Germline assignment: CDR1 SGHTA and CDR2 FQGNSA. The CDR3 loop is CASSSYGGSYRGSHKQYF. CDR3 coding DNA: TGTGCCAGCAGCTCCTATGGCGGGAGTTACAGGGGCTCCCACAAGCAGTACTTC.

With regard to this clonotype: This may arise from a read error, as a much more abundant clone is one base away. The rearrangement uses TRBV12-3 or TRBV12-4 and TRBJ2-1; D is unclear. The V end was cut by 6 bases, the J end by 10 bases, with 10 bases between. The CDR3 has 11 residues. The CDR3 nucleotides are TGTGCCAGCAGCCAGACCGTGGAGCAGTTCTTC. Translation gives CASSQTVEQFF.

The count of this clonotype is one. The junction departs from germline at one end; a sequencing error may be responsible. This chain joins TRBV25-1 and TRBJ1-2; TRBD1 might be the D (5 bases). Germline loops: CDR1 MGHDK, CDR2 SYGVNS. CDR3 length equals 15 residues. CDR3 protein: CASSAQGVRLGGCTF. The CDR3, as DNA: TGTGCCAGCAGTGCCCAGGGAGTTAGGCTGGGCGGCTGCACCTTC.

The rearrangement joins TRBV19 to TRBJ2-7; D is possibly TRBD1 or TRBD2 (6 bases each). CDR1 and CDR2 from the germline V gene are LNHDA and SQIVND (reference sequence). The germline V and J ends were trimmed by 3 bases and 5 bases, with 20 bases remaining between them. The CDR3 sequence is 16 residues long. This CDR3 reads CASSISGGRESHEQYF. DNA for the CDR3: TGTGCCAGTAGTATCTCCGGGGGCAGGGAAAGCCACGAGCAGTACTTC. Full variable domain (remainder filled in from reference TRBV19 and TRBJ2-7): DGGITQSPKYLFRKEGQNVTLSCEQNLNHDAMYWYRQDPGQGLRLIYYSQIVNDFQKGDIAEGYSVSREKKESFPLTVTSAQKNPTAFYLCASSISGGRESHEQYFGPGTRLTVT.

The rearrangement uses TRBV5-1 and TRBJ1-2; D gene uncertain. Between the trimmed V and J ends, which lost 0 bases and 8 bases, there was a span of 14 bases. Germline V lookup: CDR1 SGHRS, CDR2 YFSETQ. This CDR3 is 14 amino acids long. The CDR3 reads CASSLDPGSPGYTF. The CDR3 DNA is TGCGCCAGCAGCTTGGATCCGGGTTCTCCGGGCTACACCTTC.

This clonotype has only one observation. This chain joins TRBV6-1 and TRBJ2-3, with 11 bases matching TRBD2. CDR3 size: 16 residues. The V and J ends lost 5 bases and 1 base, in that order; junction bases with no gene match: 5. Germline CDR1 is MNHNS and CDR2 is SASEGT. Here the CDR3 DNA reads TGTGCCAGCAGTCGAAGTAGCGGGAGGGGCACAGATACGCAGTATTTT. Its translation is CASSRSSGRGTDTQYF.

The V gene is TRBV5-1, the J gene TRBJ2-3; D not certain. The CDR3 extends over 13 amino acids. In germline, CDR1 is SGHRS, CDR2 YFSETQ. V gave up 3 bases and J gave up 5 bases, with 10 bases separating them. The CDR3, as DNA: TGCGCCAGCAGCTGGGTTGCCAAAGATACGCAGTATTTT. Its translation is CASSWVAKDTQYF. The whole variable domain, filled in from reference TRBV5-1 and TRBJ2-3, reads KAGVTQTPRYLIKTRGQQVTLSCSPISGHRSVSWYQQTPGQGLQFLFEYFSETQRNKGNFPGRFSGRQFSNSRSEMNVSTLELGDSALYLCASSWVAKDTQYFGPGTRLTVL.

This chain links TRBV20-1 with TRBJ2-1; 9 bases agree with TRBD2. V gave up 3 bases and J gave up 4 bases; unmatched junction bases: 10. The CDR3 covers 16 residues. The germline gives CDR1 DFQATT, CDR2 SNEGSKA (reference sequence). CDR3 DNA: TGCAGTGCTAGGTCAGCGGGAGGAGATTCATACAATGAGCAGTTCTTC. Translation gives CSARSAGGDSYNEQFF.

This clonotype has a handful of counts. The genes are TRBV29-1 and TRBJ1-2; no clear D gene. Trimming cost V 2 bases and J 4 bases, with 8 bases left between them. Germline-derived CDR1 and CDR2 are SQVTM and ANQGSEA. CDR3 length: 12 amino acids. The CDR3 DNA follows: TGCAGCGTTGAAAGGGCCGGCTATGGCTACACCTTC. It translates to CSVERAGYGYTF.

This clonotype occurred many times. The chain combines TRBV4-3 with TRBJ2-5, with D unresolved. Germline CDR1 is LGHNA and CDR2 is YSLEER. This CDR3 has 14 residues. Between the trimmed V and J ends, which lost 0 bases and 4 bases, there was a span of 9 bases. CDR3: CASSQDWRGETQYF. Written as DNA, the CDR3 is TGCGCCAGCAGCCAAGATTGGCGAGGAGAGACCCAGTACTTC.